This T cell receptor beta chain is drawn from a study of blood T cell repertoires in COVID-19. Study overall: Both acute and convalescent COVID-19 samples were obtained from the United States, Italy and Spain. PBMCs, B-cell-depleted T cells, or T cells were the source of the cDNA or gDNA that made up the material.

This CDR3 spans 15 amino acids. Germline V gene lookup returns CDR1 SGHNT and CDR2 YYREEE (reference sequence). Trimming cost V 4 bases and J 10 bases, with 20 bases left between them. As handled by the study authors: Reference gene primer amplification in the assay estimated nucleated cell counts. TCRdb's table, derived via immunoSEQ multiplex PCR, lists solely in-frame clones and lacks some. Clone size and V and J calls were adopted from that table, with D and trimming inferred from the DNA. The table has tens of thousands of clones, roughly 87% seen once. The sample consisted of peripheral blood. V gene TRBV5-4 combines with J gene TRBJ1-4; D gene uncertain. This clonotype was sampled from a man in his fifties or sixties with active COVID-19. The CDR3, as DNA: TGTGCCAGCAGCCCTCCTGGGTCCGGCGGGAGAAAACTGTTTTTT. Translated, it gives CASSPPGSGGRKLFF.